This is a list of T cell receptor beta chains from one sample in a study of identical twins. TCRdb processed the 5' RACE reads anew with MiXCR; each CDR3 protein has one entry. This repertoire shows 350,000 to 600,000 distinct CDR3 sequences, approximately 15% found once; its top ten account for more than 0.5%. This same sample was also part of a study on yellow fever vaccine responses in identical twins.

Sequencing was carried out using CD4+ T cells sorted from blood. These TCRs come from a woman aged 18-29 years in good health. The CDR3 runs from the conserved cysteine through the conserved F or W. A D gene is named only where the DNA matches it firmly. The size field is filled for only some rows; it gives once, few, many or a size class.

v_gene	j_gene	len	abundance	d_gene	CDR3aa	CDR3nt
TRBV10-3	TRBJ2-5	11	NA	NA	CATENLRGQYF	TGTGCCACCGAGAACCTGCGGGGCCAGTACTTC
TRBV6-1	TRBJ1-2	15	many	TRBD1	CASSRDRGVFDGYTF	TGTGCCAGCAGCCGGGACAGGGGAGTGTTTGATGGCTACACCTTC
TRBV7-8	TRBJ2-1	14	NA	NA	CASSNPARRNEQFF	TGTGCCAGCAGCAACCCGGCCCGCAGGAATGAGCAGTTCTTC
TRBV18	TRBJ2-1	16	few	TRBD2	CASSLGLAGGLGEQFF	TGTGCCAGCTCACTCGGACTAGCGGGAGGTTTGGGGGAGCAGTTCTTC
TRBV20-1	TRBJ2-1	13	NA	TRBD2	CSGGLAGHNEQFF	TGCAGTGGTGGACTAGCGGGGCACAATGAGCAGTTCTTC
TRBV12-3/TRBV12-4	TRBJ2-5	15	few	TRBD1	CASSYRQGAGETQYF	TGTGCCAGCAGTTACCGACAGGGGGCAGGGGAGACCCAGTACTTC
TRBV20-1	TRBJ1-1	14	few	TRBD1	CSARKGQVNTEAFF	TGCAGTGCTAGGAAGGGACAGGTGAACACTGAAGCTTTCTTT
TRBV4-3	TRBJ2-7	17	few	TRBD2	CASSQGAPGGRSYEQYF	TGCGCCAGCAGCCAAGGGGCCCCGGGGGGGCGCTCCTACGAGCAGTACTTC
TRBV28	TRBJ2-1	16	NA	TRBD2	CASSWGTSGRGNEQFF	TGTGCCAGCAGTTGGGGGACTAGCGGGAGGGGGAATGAGCAGTTCTTC
TRBV19	TRBJ2-1	15	few	TRBD2	CASSRTGGGAHEQFF	TGTGCCAGTAGTCGTACGGGCGGGGGGGCCCATGAGCAGTTCTTC
TRBV2	TRBJ2-1	16	NA	NA	CASRPRAAGSINEQFF	TGTGCCAGCAGGCCCCGGGCGGCAGGGAGTATCAATGAGCAGTTCTTC
TRBV6-1	TRBJ2-5	15	few	NA	CASSRGLASGKTQYF	TGTGCCAGCAGTAGGGGCTTGGCTTCGGGGAAGACCCAGTACTTC